Included here is one T cell receptor (beta chain) sequence, with context. Its antigen is unknown. The junction does not match germline at one end; this may be a read error. Template was genomic DNA; TCR beta CDR3 amplified in two multiplex PCR rounds. Initially, in first-round PCR, primers specific to each TRBV and TRBJ gene were used. From the multiplex PCR reads, TCRdb called clonotypes with MiXCR, one entry per CDR3 protein. Among about 18,000 distinct CDR3 sequences listed, over 25% were seen once. The data derive from a study of prognosis after radiotherapy for stage I lung cancer. Study as a whole: There were approximately 15 patients with newly diagnosed primary stage I lung tumors and several patients with oligometastatic NSCLC after surgical resection of the primary tumor. Study observations and caveats: Patients' TRBV and TRBJ gene usage reportedly differed by presence or absence of metastases.

This receptor was obtained from a donor at least 50 years old with non-small cell lung cancer. Sample: PBMCs, taken before or after stereotactic body radiation therapy (not recorded which).

CDR3 in DNA: TGTGCCAGGAGCTTCGGACAGGGAAGTAAAGATACGCAGTATTTT. As protein: CARSFGQGSKDTQYF. The rearrangement uses TRBV13 and TRBJ2-3, with 8 bases aligning to TRBD1. The CDR3 consists of 15 residues. The germline CDR1 and CDR2 sequences are PRHDT and FYEKMQ (reference sequence).